This T cell receptor (beta chain) was observed in a study of blood T cell repertoires in COVID-19. Study context: COVID-19 samples, acute and convalescent, were from the United States, Italy and Spain.

In the authors' methods: Using reference gene primer amplification, nucleated cell counts were estimated. Measured with immunoSEQ multiplex PCR; TCRdb has only the in-frame clones, and not every one. V, J and clone size derive from that table, while D and trimming were established from the DNA sequence. The table lists 250,000 to 350,000 clones, over 70% of them singletons. This CDR3 comprises 14 residues. Trimming took off 9 bases at V and 5 bases at J, with 16 bases between the two ends. The germline gives CDR1 MNHEY, CDR2 SVGAGI. The count of this clone is one. The chain uses TRBV6-5 and TRBJ2-2, with D possibly matching TRBD2 (7 bases). The sample consisted of peripheral blood. This sequence was found in a woman in her forties or fifties with acute or convalescent COVID-19. DNA for the CDR3: TGTGCCAGAAGGGGGGGCTCGGGGACCGGGGAGCTGTTTTTT. Encoded protein: CARRGGSGTGELFF.